The entry below describes one T cell receptor beta chain. Its antigen remains unidentified. This sample was taken from a study of shared clonotypes between healthy human individuals. Points from the study as a whole: A generally larger estimated richness was seen in naive subsets than in memory subsets.

Original processing notes: Because ImmunoSEQ provided only junction sequences with no quality scores, the filtering differed. Here immunoSEQ multiplex PCR was the method, and the copy in TCRdb shows in-frame clones only, minus some. V and J calls and clone size are given by that table; D and trimming were obtained from the DNA. The table records 2 million to 3 million clones, about 92% of them present only once. This CDR3 region has 14 residues. Germline assignment: CDR1 MNHEY and CDR2 SMNVEV (reference sequence). V lost 6 bases, J lost 0 bases, and 12 bases lay in between. The chain couples TRBV27 to TRBJ2-7; D not resolved. This receptor was identified in a man between 18 and 35 years old in good health. The sample taken for sequencing was naive CD4+ T cells sorted from blood. The subset was: CD45RA+ positively selected. CDR3 nucleotides: TGTGCCAGCAGGGGCACCGAAAACTCCTACGAGCAGTACTTC. This codes for CASRGTENSYEQYF.